These 14 T cell receptor beta chains were sequenced from one sample in a study of blood T cell repertoires in COVID-19 (dated by TCRdb to the early 2020s). Libraries were prepared through the immunoSEQ multiplex PCR assay. TCRdb provides this immuneACCESS table in a form limited to in-frame rearrangements. Some clones are lacking; in checked studies, under half of them reflect an unresolved V gene, and why the rest are absent is not known. This sample gives over 200,000 clones in total; 70% to 90% of them show up just once. The top ten clonotypes cover 0.65% to 0.8% of the sample. The sample was peripheral blood. The receptors were sampled from a human donor in a cohort sampled during active COVID-19.

This chain uses TRBV6-4 with TRBJ2-3; 10 bases are shared with TRBD2. CDR1 and CDR2 (germline): MRHNA, SNTAGT. V dropped 6 bases and J dropped 0; count of bases not matched to a gene: 3. This CDR3 spans 15 amino acids. The CDR3: CASSLTSGSTDTQYF. CDR3 sequence (DNA): TGTGCCAGCAGCTTGACTAGCGGGAGCACAGATACGCAGTATTTT.

This clone was counted once. CDR3 residues: CASRTGTNEKLFF. The CDR3 DNA sequence: TGTGCCAGCAGGACAGGGACTAATGAAAAACTGTTTTTT. The rearrangement uses TRBV2 and TRBJ1-4; 7 nucleotides align to TRBD1. The CDR3 is 13 amino acids. Unmatched junction bases numbered 0, after V lost 6 bases and J lost 2 bases. The germline gives CDR1 SNHLY, CDR2 FYNNEI. Filled out from reference TRBV2 and TRBJ1-4, the complete variable domain reads EPEVTQTPSHQVTQMGQEVILRCVPISNHLYFYWYRQILGQKVEFLVSFYNNEISEKSEIFDDQFSVERPDGSNFTLKIRSTKLEDSAMYFCASRTGTNEKLFFGSGTQLSVL.

The V and J genes are TRBV30 and TRBJ1-1; 8 bases match TRBD1. The germline V gene encodes CDR1 GTSNPN and CDR2 SVGIG (reference sequence). With 8 bases clipped from V and 4 bases from J, the junction kept 3 bases outside the gene matches. CDR3 length: 11 residues. The CDR3 loop reads CAGTGGTEAFF. The DNA of the CDR3 is TGTGCCGGCACAGGGGGCACTGAAGCTTTCTTT. The full variable domain, completed using reference TRBV30 and TRBJ1-1, is SQTIHQWPATLVQPVGSPLSLECTVEGTSNPNLYWYRQAAGRGLQLLFYSVGIGQISSEVPQNLSASRPQDRQFILSSKKLLLSDSGFYLCAGTGGTEAFFGQGTRLTVV.

The genes are TRBV27 and TRBJ2-1; 10 bases map to TRBD2. V lost 5 bases and J lost 8; bases outside the gene matches: 0. Germline V gene data show CDR1 as MNHEY and CDR2 as SMNVEV (reference sequence). The CDR3 runs to 12 residues. The CDR3 here is CASSLAGDEQFF. The CDR3 region has the DNA TGTGCCAGCAGTCTAGCGGGAGATGAGCAGTTCTTC.

Of note for this clone: Germline is not matched at one junction end, which may reflect a read error. CDR3 region: CATSYPQGALPPTEYF. The CDR3 DNA sequence: TGTGCCACCTCCTACCCCCAGGGGGCCCTCCCACCTACGGAGTATTTT. This chain links TRBV24-1 with TRBJ2-3; TRBD1 matches at 8 bases. This CDR3 is 16 amino acids long. Germline CDR1 and CDR2: KGHDR and SFDVKD.

V and J are TRBV7-9 and TRBJ2-7, with 8 bases lining up with TRBD1. The CDR3 consists of 16 residues. Trimming at V came to 4 bases and at J to 0 bases, leaving 8 bases not matched to a gene. CDR1 and CDR2 (germline): SEHNR, FQNEAQ (reference sequence). CDR3 coding DNA: TGTGCCAGCAGCTCCGGACAGGGACAGAGCTCCTACGAGCAGTACTTC. Amino acid sequence: CASSSGQGQSSYEQYF.

This chain joins TRBV3-1 (or the pseudogene TRBV3-2) and TRBJ2-1; 9 nucleotides line up with TRBD1. The germline CDR1 and CDR2 sequences are LGHDT and YNNKEL (reference sequence). The CDR3 length is 16 residues. J lost 4 bases, V lost 2 bases, and 6 bases had no gene match. This CDR3 reads CASSQFRDRDYNEQFF. The CDR3 DNA reads TGTGCCAGCAGCCAATTCCGGGACAGGGATTACAATGAGCAGTTCTTC.

J is TRBJ1-5 and V is TRBV2; 8 bases map to TRBD1. The junction had 9 bases not matched to a gene; V was cut back by 5 bases and J by 3 bases. CDR1 and CDR2 (germline): SNHLY, FYNNEI. The CDR3 covers 16 residues. The CDR3 DNA sequence: TGTGCCAGCAGTCACTACCAGGGGGCGGTCAATCAGCCCCAGCATTTT. Encoded protein: CASSHYQGAVNQPQHF. The whole variable domain, remainder taken from reference TRBV2 and TRBJ1-5, is EPEVTQTPSHQVTQMGQEVILRCVPISNHLYFYWYRQILGQKVEFLVSFYNNEISEKSEIFDDQFSVERPDGSNFTLKIRSTKLEDSAMYFCASSHYQGAVNQPQHFGDGTRLSIL.

The chain recombines TRBV5-5 with TRBJ2-7; D perhaps matches TRBD2 (6 bases). With 2 bases removed from V and 2 bases from J, the gap between germline ends came to 14 bases. The CDR3 length is 15 residues. CDR1 is SGHKS and CDR2 is YYEKEE in the germline V gene (reference sequence). CDR3 amino acids: CASSFSTSRTYEQYF. The CDR3 nucleotides are TGTGCCAGCAGCTTTAGTACTAGCCGAACCTACGAGCAGTACTTC.

The chain carries TRBV30 and TRBJ1-2, with 8 bases lining up with TRBD1. Trimming removed 1 base from V and 8 bases from J; junction bases left unmatched: 6. CDR1 GTSNPN and CDR2 SVGIG come from the germline V gene (reference sequence). The CDR3 is 13 amino acids. The DNA for the CDR3 is TGTGCCTGGAGTGGATCGACAGGGGAAGGCTACACCTTC. As protein: CAWSGSTGEGYTF.

This chain joins TRBV3-1 (or the pseudogene TRBV3-2) and TRBJ1-1, with unresolved D. Germline values: CDR1 LGHDT, CDR2 YNNKEL (reference sequence). This CDR3 spans 14 amino acids. With 1 base removed from V and 5 bases from J, the gap between germline ends came to 11 bases. In DNA, the CDR3 is TGTGCCAGCAGCCAAGTATCTGGAGGGACTGAAGCTTTCTTT. The encoded protein is CASSQVSGGTEAFF.

The V and J genes are TRBV3-1 (or the pseudogene TRBV3-2) and TRBJ2-7, with 8 bases fitting TRBD1. The V and J ends lost 4 bases and 6 bases, in that order; junction bases with no gene match: 8. Germline loops: CDR1 LGHDT, CDR2 YNNKEL (reference sequence). The CDR3 runs 14 residues. CDR3 loop: CASSPAGQGFEQYF. In DNA form, the CDR3 reads TGTGCCAGCAGCCCTGCTGGACAGGGTTTCGAGCAGTACTTC.

This chain joins TRBV3-1 (or the pseudogene TRBV3-2) and TRBJ2-7; TRBD2 agrees at 8 bases. The CDR3 runs 17 residues. V lost 1 base, J lost 2 bases, and 10 bases stayed unmatched. The germline gives CDR1 LGHDT, CDR2 YNNKEL (reference sequence). CDR3 nucleotides: TGTGCCAGCAGCCAAGTCCGGCCGGGACTAGGGCCCTACGAGCAGTACTTC. It is translated as CASSQVRPGLGPYEQYF.

V usage is TRBV5-1 and J usage is TRBJ1-2; D is ambiguous. V dropped 0 bases and J dropped 2 bases, with 14 bases sitting between them. This CDR3 spans 16 amino acids. The germline gives CDR1 SGHRS, CDR2 YFSETQ. The CDR3 is CASSLGRSLPNYGYTF. The CDR3 region has the DNA TGCGCCAGCAGCTTGGGTCGGAGCCTTCCAAACTATGGCTACACCTTC.